This TCR beta chain was identified in a study of cytomegalovirus exposure and HLA in healthy donors. Broader study findings: TCR beta V segments were, for the most part, productive about 87% or about 30% of the time in an earlier analysis.

PCR primers comprised 60 Vbeta and 13 Jbeta primers. Clones were sequenced by immunoSEQ multiplex PCR, and TCRdb holds only the in-frame ones, with some missing. The sample records about 190,000 clones, approximately 86% being singletons. The CDR3 has 14 residues. Germline CDR1 and CDR2: SQVTM and ANQGSEA. Trimming removed 6 bases from V and 5 bases from J; junction bases left unmatched: 8. With regard to this clone: Its matching antigen is unknown.

Sample: PBMCs. The chain joins TRBV29-1 to TRBJ2-1; TRBD2 agrees at 9 bases. This receptor was taken from a woman aged 25 to 39 in good health and CMV-seronegative. The CDR3 here is CSVAAGGYNNEQFF. The CDR3 coding sequence is TGCAGCGTGGCAGCGGGGGGTTATAACAATGAGCAGTTCTTC.